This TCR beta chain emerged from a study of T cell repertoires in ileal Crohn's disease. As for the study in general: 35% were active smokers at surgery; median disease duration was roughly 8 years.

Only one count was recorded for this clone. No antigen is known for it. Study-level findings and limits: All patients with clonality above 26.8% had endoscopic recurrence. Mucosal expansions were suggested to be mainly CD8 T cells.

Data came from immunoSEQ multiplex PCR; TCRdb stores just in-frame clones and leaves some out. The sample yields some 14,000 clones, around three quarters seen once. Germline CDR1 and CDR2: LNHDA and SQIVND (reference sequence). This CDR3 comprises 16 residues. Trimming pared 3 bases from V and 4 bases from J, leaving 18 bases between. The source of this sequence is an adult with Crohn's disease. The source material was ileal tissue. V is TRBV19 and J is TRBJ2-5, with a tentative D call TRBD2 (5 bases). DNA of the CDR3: TGTGCCAGTAGTATTAGTAGCGTAAGAGTGGGAGAGACCCAGTACTTC. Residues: CASSISSVRVGETQYF.